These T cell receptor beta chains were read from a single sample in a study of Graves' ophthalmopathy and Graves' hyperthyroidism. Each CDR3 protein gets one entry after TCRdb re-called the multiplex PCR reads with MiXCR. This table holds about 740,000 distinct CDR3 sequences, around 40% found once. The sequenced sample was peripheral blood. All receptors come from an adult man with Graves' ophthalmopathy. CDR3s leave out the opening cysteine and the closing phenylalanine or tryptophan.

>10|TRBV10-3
AIGGGGNTIY
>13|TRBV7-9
ANSSLGQGADEQY
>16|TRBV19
ASSISGLSSMRNQPQH
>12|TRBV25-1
ASRKQGKSYEQY
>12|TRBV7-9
ASSPLTPLGEQY
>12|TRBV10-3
ASSQVLPSEKLF
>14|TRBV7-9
ASSDYGTHAAYEQY
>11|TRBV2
ASSDRQGETQY
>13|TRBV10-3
AISALTGENTEAF
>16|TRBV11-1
ASSSPGGQIPIGETQY
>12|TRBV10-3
ASSNLGGQETQY
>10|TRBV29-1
SVNRGSGELF
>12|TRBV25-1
ASRRLAGGGELF
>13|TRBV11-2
ASELAGGLSYEQY
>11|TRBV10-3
AISESSDSPLH
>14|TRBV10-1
ASSESRGQGANEQY
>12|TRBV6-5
ASRLGGQGGEAF
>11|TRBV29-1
SVAGRGGFEQY
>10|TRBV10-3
AISATDYEQY
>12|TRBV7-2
ASSLGGGLYGYT
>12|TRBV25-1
ASTKSGSGAEAF
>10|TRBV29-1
SVRHGTGELF
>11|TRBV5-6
ASSLLGLNEQY
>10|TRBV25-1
ASSGRRRGAV
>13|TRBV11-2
ASSLNGGNGETQY
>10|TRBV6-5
ASSLGGKGQY
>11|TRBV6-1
ASISWSHLEAF
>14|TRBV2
ASSEPLGLRSYEQY
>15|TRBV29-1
SAERDQGGGSWYEQY
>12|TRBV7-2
ASSFFRTDQPQH
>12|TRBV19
ASRGRGANEKLF
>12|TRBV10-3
ASTAGTGGYEQY
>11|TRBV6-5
ASGDSYNQPQH
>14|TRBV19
ASSVTLGQGSYEQY
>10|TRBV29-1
SVGSRNYGYT
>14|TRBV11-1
ASRSGQSSYNSPLH
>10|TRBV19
ASSTRGGELY
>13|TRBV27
ASSEQGSIYYGYT
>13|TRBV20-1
SATLGASGTVEQY
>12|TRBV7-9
ASSLGSGDQPQH
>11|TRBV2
ASSEGRNYGYT
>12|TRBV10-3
ASSIRSGPGGYT
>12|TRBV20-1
SARGTRGIYEQY
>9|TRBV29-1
SVGGQGWTF
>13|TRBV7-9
ASSSNFDANYGYT
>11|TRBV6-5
ASRHRVNQPQH
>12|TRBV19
ASSLRDFSYGYT
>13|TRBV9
ASSVAGASSYEQY
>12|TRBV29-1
SVVRDRFTGELF